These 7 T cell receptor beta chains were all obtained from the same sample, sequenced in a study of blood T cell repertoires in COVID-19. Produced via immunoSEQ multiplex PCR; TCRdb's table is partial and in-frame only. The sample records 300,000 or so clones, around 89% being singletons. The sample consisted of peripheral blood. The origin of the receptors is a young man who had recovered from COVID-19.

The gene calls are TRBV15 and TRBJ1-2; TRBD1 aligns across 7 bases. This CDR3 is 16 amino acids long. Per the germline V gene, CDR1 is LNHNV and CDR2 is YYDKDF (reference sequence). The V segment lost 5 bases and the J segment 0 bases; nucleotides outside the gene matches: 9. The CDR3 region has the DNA TGTGCCACCAGCCGCCGACAGGGATTAGCTAACTATGGCTACACCTTC. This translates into CATSRRQGLANYGYTF.

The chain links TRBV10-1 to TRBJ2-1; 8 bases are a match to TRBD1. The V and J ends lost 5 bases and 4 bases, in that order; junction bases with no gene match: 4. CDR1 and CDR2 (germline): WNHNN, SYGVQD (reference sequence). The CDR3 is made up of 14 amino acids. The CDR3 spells CASSPGQDYNEQFF. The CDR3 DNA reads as TGCGCCAGCAGTCCGGGACAGGATTACAATGAGCAGTTCTTC.

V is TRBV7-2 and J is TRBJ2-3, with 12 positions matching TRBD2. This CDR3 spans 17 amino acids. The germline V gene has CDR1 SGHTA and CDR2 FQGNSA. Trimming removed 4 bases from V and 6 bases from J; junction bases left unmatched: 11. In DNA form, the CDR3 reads TGTGCCAGCAGCTCCCCCTCTAGCGGGAGGGCCGAGGATACGCAGTATTTT. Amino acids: CASSSPSSGRAEDTQYF.

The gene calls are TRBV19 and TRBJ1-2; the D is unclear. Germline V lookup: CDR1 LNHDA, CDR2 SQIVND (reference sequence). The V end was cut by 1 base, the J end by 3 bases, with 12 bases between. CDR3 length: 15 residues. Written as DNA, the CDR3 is TGTGCCAGTAGTATAGTTACCGGGAGCTACTATGGCTACACCTTC. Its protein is CASSIVTGSYYGYTF.

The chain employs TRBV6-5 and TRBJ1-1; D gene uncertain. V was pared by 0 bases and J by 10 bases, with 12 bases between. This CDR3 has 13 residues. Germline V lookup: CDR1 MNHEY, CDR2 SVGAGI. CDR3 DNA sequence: TGTGCCAGCAGTTACTCGGGAGGGCTTGGAGCTTTCTTT. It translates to CASSYSGGLGAFF.

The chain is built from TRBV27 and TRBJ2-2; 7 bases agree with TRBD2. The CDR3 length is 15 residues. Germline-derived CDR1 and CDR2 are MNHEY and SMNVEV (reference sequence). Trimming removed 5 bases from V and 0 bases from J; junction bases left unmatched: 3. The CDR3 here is CASSVAGSNTGELFF. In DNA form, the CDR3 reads TGTGCCAGCAGTGTAGCGGGCTCGAACACCGGGGAGCTGTTTTTT.

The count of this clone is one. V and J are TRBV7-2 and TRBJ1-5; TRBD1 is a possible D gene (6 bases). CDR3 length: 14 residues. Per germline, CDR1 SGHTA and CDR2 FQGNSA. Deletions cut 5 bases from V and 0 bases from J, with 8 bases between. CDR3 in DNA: TGTGCCAGCAGCCGGGACATTAGCAATCAGCCCCAGCATTTT. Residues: CASSRDISNQPQHF.